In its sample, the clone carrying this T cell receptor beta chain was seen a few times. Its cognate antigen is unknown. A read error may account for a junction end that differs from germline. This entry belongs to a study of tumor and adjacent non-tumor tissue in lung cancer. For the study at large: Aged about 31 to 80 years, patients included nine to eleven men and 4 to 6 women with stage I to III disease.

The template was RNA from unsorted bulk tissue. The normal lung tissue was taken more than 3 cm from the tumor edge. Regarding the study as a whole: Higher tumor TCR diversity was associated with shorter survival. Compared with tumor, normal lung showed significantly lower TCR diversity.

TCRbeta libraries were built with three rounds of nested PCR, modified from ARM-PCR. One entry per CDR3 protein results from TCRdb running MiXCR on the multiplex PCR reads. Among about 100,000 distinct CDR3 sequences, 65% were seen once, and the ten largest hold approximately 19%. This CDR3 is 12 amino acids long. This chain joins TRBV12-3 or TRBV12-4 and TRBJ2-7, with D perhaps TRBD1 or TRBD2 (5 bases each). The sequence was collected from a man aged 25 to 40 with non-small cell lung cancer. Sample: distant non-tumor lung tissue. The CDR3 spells CASSLGTYGQYF. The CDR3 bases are TGTGCCAGCAGTTTGGGGACCTACGGGCAGTATTTC.